This TCR beta chain is drawn from a study of T cell clones after liver transplantation. In the study overall: Post-transplant blood was tracked for graft-donor-reactive T cell clones identified in a pre-transplant mixed lymphocyte reaction.

The CDR3 has 15 amino acids. Germline CDR1 is MNHNY and CDR2 is SVGAGI (reference sequence). V was trimmed by 7 bases and J by 4 bases, leaving 19 bases between them. Profiled with immunoSEQ multiplex PCR; TCRdb holds only in-frame clones, not every one. The sample carries 55,000 to 80,000 clones, roughly 90% recorded once. The input for sequencing was CD4+ T cells from blood, taken before liver transplant. The rearrangement joins TRBV6-6 to TRBJ1-2; a possible D gene is TRBD1 (6 bases). The clonotype comes from a human donor who received a liver transplant. The CDR3 here is CASTLGQFKLYGYTF. CDR3 sequence (DNA): TGTGCCAGCACCCTCGGACAGTTCAAACTCTATGGCTACACCTTC.